The clone carrying this TCR beta chain was recorded a few times. Its antigen is not known. This sample is drawn from a study of T cell repertoires in cytomegalovirus infection. Whole-study context: Public signatures in TCR beta pointed to CMV infection and matching HLA type.

Per the germline V gene, CDR1 is DFQATT and CDR2 is SNEGSKA (reference sequence). Trimming took off 3 bases at V and 4 bases at J, with 15 bases between the two ends. The length of the CDR3 is 14 residues. MiXCR, run by TCRdb on the reads, gives a single entry per CDR3 protein. The repertoire holds some 100,000 distinct CDR3 sequences, with more than 20% as singletons. The study's findings and limits: Within the response measured ex vivo, HLA-C-restricted CMV-specific TCR beta clonotypes were dominant. The study identified carriers of CMV plus the relevant HLA from cumulative public TCR beta family frequency.

Sequencing was performed on CD8+ T cells from PBMCs. The TCR sequence derives from a human donor in good health (CMV status not recorded). Some clones in this sample may be carry-over from other donors' samples. The chain recombines TRBV20-1 with TRBJ1-2, with D unresolved. The CDR3 bases are TGCAGTGCTAGCAGACTCCTCGACATCTATGGCTACACCTTC. It yields the protein CSASRLLDIYGYTF.